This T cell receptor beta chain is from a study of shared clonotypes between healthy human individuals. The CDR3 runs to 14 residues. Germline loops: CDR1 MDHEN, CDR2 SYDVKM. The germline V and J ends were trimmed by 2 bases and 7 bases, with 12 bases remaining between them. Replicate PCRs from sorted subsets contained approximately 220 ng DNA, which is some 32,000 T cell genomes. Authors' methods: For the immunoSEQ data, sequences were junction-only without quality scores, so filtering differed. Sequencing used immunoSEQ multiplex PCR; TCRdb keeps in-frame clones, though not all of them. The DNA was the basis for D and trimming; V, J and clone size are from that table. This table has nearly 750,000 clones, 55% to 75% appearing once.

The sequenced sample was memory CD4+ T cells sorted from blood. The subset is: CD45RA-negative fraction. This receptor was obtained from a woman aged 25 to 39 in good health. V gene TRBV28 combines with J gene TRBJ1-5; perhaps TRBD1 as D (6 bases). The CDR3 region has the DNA TGTGCCAGCAGTTTAATGGCAGGGGAACAGCCCCAGCATTTT. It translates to CASSLMAGEQPQHF.